This T cell receptor beta chain was identified during a study of CD8+ T cells in alopecia areata. After isolation, RNA underwent reverse transcription to generate cDNA as the sequencing template. Repertoires were generated with immunoSEQ multiplex PCR, while TCRdb's copy carries only in-frame clones and drops some. The data show fewer than 250,000 clones, 64% seen once. Treatment indicated: oral pan-JAK inhibitor, 5-10 mg twice daily. The clonotype was recovered from a human donor with alopecia areata. Sequencing was performed on CD4+ T cells sorted from blood, taken around week 50, from a patient treated with tofacitinib.

The CDR3 DNA is TGTGCCTGGAGGGGTAGGGTAGCGAATGGCTACACCTTC. Amino acid sequence: CAWRGRVANGYTF. The chain combines TRBV30 with TRBJ1-2; D ambiguous. The CDR3 has 13 residues. The V gene's germline CDR1 is GTSNPN and CDR2 SVGIG (reference sequence). Deletions cut 3 bases from V and 6 bases from J, with 14 bases between.